This T cell receptor beta chain was profiled in a study of CD8 T cells in Susac syndrome. Study results and caveats: By the study's own acknowledgment, its TCR sequencing and HLA analysis included relatively few individuals.

It was treatment-naive patients with stable or active relapsing-remitting disease who made up the multiple sclerosis controls. TEMRA cells were enriched by FACS, and CD4+ and CD8+ T cells were negatively isolated. The CDR3 covers 15 residues. Germline values: CDR1 SGDLS, CDR2 YYNGEE. V dropped 3 bases and J dropped 7 bases, with 16 bases sitting between them. A remark on this clonotype: Antigen specificity is unknown.

The authors reverse transcribed roughly 0.5 to 1 ug RNA with random hexamers. TCRdb called the immunoSEQ multiplex PCR reads again in MiXCR, with one record for every CDR3 protein. The sample contains 150,000 to 160,000 distinct CDR3 sequences, about 94% of which appear only once. Sequencing was done on a sample of CD8+ T cells from PBMCs. This rearrangement joins TRBV9 to TRBJ2-2; D tentatively fits TRBD1 or TRBD2 (6 bases each). The origin of this receptor is a human donor with multiple sclerosis. Written as DNA, the CDR3 is TGTGCCAGCAGCGCTACGGGGGCCCCGGGCGGGGAGCTGTTTTTT. Protein sequence: CASSATGAPGGELFF. The full variable domain, with the rest looked up from reference TRBV9 and TRBJ2-2, is DSGVTQTPKHLITATGQRVTLRCSPRSGDLSVYWYQQSLDQGLQFLIQYYNGEERAKGNILERFSAQQFPDLHSELNLSSLELGDSALYFCASSATGAPGGELFFGEGSRLTVL.